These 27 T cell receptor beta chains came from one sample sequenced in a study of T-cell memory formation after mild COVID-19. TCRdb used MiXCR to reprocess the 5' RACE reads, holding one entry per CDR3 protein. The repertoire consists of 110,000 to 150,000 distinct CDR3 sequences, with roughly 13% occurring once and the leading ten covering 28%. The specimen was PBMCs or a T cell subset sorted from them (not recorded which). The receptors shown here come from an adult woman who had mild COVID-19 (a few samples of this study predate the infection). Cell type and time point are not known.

CDR3 bases: TGTGCCAGCAGCGTAGACGCGATCGACCAAGAGACCCAGTACTTC. Its protein is CASSVDAIDQETQYF. The V gene is TRBV9, the J gene TRBJ2-5; no definite D call. V lost 0 bases, J lost 0 bases, and 9 bases lay in between. The CDR3 contains 15 residues. Germline V gene lookup returns CDR1 SGDLS and CDR2 YYNGEE. Supplemented by reference TRBV9 and TRBJ2-5, the full variable domain reads DSGVTQTPKHLITATGQRVTLRCSPRSGDLSVYWYQQSLDQGLQFLIQYYNGEERAKGNILERFSAQQFPDLHSELNLSSLELGDSALYFCASSVDAIDQETQYFGPGTRLLVL.

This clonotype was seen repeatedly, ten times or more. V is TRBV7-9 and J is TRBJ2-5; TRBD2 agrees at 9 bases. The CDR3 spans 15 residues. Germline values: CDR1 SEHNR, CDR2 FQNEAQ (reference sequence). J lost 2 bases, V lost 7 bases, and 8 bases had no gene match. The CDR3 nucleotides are TGTGCCAGCATCTCGGGACTAGCCGATCAAGAGACCCAGTACTTC. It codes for CASISGLADQETQYF.

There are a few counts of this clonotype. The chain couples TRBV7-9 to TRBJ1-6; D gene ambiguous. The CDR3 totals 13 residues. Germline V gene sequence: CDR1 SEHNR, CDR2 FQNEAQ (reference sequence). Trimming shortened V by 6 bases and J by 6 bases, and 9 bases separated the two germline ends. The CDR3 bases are TGTGCCAGCAGACCAACAGCTAATTCACCCCTCCACTTT. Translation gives CASRPTANSPLHF. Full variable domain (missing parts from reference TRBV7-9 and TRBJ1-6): DTGVSQNPRHKITKRGQNVTFRCDPISEHNRLYWYRQTLGQGPEFLTYFQNEAQLEKSRLLSDRFSAERPKGSFSTLEIQRTEQGDSAMYLCASRPTANSPLHFGNGTRLTVT.

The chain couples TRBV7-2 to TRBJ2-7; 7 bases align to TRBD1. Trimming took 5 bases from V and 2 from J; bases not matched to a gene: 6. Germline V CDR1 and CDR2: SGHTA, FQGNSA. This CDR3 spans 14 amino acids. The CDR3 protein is CASSHRDSAYEQYF. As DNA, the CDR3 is TGTGCCAGCAGCCACCGGGACAGTGCCTACGAGCAGTACTTC. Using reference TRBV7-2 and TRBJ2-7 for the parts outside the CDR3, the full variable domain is GAGVSQSPSNKVTEKGKDVELRCDPISGHTALYWYRQSLGQGLEFLIYFQGNSAPDKSGLPSDRFSAERTGGSVSTLTIQRTQQEDSAVYLCASSHRDSAYEQYFGPGTRLTVT.

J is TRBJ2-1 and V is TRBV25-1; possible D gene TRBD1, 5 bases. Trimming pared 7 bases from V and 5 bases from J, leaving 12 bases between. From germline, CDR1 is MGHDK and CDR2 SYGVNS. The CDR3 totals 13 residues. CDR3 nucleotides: TGTGCCAGCATGGGGCGGCCTAACAATGAGCAGTTCTTC. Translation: CASMGRPNNEQFF.

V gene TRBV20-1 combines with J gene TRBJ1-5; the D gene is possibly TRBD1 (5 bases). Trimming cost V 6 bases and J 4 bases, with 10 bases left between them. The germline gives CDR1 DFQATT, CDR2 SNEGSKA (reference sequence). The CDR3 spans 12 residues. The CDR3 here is CSAGGGNQPQHF. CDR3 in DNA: TGCAGTGCCGGGGGGGGTAATCAGCCCCAGCATTTT.

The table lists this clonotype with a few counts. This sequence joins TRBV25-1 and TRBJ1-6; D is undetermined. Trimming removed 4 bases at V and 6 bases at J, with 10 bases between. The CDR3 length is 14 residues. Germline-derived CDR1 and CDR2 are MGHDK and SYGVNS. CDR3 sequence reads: CASSAGSGNSPLHF. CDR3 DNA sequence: TGTGCCAGCAGTGCTGGATCCGGTAATTCACCCCTCCACTTT.

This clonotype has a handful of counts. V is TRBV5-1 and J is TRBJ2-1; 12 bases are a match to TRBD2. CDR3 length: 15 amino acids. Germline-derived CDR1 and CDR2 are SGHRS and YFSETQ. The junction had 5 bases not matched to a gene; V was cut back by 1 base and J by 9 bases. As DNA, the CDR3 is TGCGCCAGCAGCTTGACTAGCGGGGGGATGGGTGAGCAGTTCTTC. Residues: CASSLTSGGMGEQFF.

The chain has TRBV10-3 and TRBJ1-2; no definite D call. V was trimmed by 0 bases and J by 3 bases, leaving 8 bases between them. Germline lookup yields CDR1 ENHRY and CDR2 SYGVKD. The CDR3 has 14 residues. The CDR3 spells CAISESGGYYGYTF. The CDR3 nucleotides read TGTGCCATCAGTGAGTCAGGAGGGTACTATGGCTACACCTTC.

CDR3 sequence (DNA): TGTGCCAGCAGCTTACAGCGTAGGAGGGAGTTAAAATTGGGATCCTACGAGCAGTACTTC. Amino acid sequence: CASSLQRRRELKLGSYEQYF. The chain couples TRBV7-6 to TRBJ2-7; possible D gene TRBD2, 6 bases. Germline-derived CDR1 and CDR2 are SGHVS and FNYEAQ. The length of the CDR3 is 20 residues. V was trimmed by 2 bases and J by 1 base, leaving 27 bases between them.

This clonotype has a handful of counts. In nucleotides, the CDR3 is TGCAGTGCTACCTTGACTAGCGTAGCCTACAATGAGCAGTTCTTC. Amino acids: CSATLTSVAYNEQFF. The chain is built from TRBV20-1 and TRBJ2-1; 8 nucleotides line up with TRBD2. The junction had 7 bases not matched to a gene; V was cut back by 4 bases and J by 2 bases. The CDR3 spans 15 residues. CDR1 is DFQATT and CDR2 is SNEGSKA in the germline V gene (reference sequence).

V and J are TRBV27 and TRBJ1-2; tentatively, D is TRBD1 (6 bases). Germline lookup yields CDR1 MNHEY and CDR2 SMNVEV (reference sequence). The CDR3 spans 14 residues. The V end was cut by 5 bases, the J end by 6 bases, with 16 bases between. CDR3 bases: TGTGCCAGCAGTCCTATAACAGGGTTGAATGGCTACACCTTC. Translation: CASSPITGLNGYTF.

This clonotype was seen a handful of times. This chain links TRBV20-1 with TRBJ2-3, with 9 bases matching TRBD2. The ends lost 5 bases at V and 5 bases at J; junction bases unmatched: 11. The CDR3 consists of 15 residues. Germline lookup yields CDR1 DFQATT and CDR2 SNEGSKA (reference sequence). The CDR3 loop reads CSAQNLAGGLDTQYF. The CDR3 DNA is TGCAGTGCTCAGAATCTGGCGGGGGGGCTAGATACGCAGTATTTT.

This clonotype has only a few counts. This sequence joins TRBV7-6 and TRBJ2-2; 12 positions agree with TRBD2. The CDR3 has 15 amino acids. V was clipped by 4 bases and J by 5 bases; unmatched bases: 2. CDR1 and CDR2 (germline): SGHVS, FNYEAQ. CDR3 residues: CASSSGLAGTGELFF. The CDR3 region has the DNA TGTGCCAGCAGCTCAGGACTAGCGGGGACCGGGGAGCTGTTTTTT. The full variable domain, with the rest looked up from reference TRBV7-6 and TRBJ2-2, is GAGVSQSPRYKVTKRGQDVALRCDPISGHVSLYWYRQALGQGPEFLTYFNYEAQQDKSGLPNDRFSAERPEGSISTLTIQRTEQRDSAMYRCASSSGLAGTGELFFGEGSRLTVL.

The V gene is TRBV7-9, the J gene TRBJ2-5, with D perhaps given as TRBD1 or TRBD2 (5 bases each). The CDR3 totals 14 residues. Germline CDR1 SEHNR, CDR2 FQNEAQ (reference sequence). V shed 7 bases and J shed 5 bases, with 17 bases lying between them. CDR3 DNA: TGTGCCAGCAACAGCCCTGGGGGAAGGGAGACCCAGTACTTC. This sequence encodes CASNSPGGRETQYF.

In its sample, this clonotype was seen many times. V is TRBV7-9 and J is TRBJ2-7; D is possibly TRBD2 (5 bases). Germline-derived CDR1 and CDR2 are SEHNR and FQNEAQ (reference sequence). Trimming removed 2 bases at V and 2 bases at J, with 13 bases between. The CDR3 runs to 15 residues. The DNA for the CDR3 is TGTGCCAGCAGCTTAATTCGGCGGGCCCCCTACGAGCAGTACTTC. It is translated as CASSLIRRAPYEQYF.

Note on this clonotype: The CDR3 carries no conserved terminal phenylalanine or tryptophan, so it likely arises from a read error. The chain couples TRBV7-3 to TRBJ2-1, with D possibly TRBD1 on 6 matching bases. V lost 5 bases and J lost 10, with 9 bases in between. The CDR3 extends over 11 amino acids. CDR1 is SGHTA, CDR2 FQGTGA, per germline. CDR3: CASSLTGEQFL. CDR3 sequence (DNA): TGTGCCAGCAGCCTCACAGGGGAGCAGTTCTTA.

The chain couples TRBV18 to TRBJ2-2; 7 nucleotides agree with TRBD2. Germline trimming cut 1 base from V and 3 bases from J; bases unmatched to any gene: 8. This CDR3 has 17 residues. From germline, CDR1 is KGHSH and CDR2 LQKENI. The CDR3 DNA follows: TGTGCCAGCTCACCACAGGCGGGAGAATTTCACACCGGGGAGCTGTTTTTT. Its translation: CASSPQAGEFHTGELFF.

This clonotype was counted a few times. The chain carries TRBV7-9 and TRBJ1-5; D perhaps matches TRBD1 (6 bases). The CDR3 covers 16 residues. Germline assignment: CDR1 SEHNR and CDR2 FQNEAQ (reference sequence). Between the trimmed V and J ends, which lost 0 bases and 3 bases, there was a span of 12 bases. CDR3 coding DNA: TGTGCCAGCAGCTTAGCGCAGGGGAAGGTCAATCAGCCCCAGCATTTT. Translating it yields CASSLAQGKVNQPQHF.

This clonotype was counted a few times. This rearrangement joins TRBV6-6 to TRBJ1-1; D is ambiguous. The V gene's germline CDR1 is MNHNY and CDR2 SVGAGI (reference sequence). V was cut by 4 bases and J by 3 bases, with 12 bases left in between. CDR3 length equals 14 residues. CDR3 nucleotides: TGTGCCAGCAGTTGGCAGAATGGGGACACTGAAGCTTTCTTT. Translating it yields CASSWQNGDTEAFF.

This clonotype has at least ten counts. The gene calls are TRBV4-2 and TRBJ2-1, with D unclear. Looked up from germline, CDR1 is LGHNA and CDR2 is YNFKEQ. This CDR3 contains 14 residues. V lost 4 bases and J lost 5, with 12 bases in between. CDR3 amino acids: CASSLTSANNEQFF. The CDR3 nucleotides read TGTGCCAGCAGCCTGACCTCGGCAAACAATGAGCAGTTCTTC.

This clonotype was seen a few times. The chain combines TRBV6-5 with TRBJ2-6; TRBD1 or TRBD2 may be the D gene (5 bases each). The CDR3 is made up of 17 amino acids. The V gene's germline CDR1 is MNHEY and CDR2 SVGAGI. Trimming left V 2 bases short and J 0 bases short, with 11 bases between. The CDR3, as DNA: TGTGCCAGCAGTTACGGGACCGAACTCTCTGGGGCCAACGTCCTGACTTTC. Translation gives CASSYGTELSGANVLTF.

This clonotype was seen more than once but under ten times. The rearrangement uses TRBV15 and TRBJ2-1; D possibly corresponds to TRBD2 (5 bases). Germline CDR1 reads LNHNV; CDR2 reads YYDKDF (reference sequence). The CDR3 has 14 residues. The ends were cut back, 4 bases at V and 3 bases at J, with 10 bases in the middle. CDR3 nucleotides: TGTGCCACCAGCACTCCCCGGGACTACAATGAGCAGTTCTTC. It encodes CATSTPRDYNEQFF.

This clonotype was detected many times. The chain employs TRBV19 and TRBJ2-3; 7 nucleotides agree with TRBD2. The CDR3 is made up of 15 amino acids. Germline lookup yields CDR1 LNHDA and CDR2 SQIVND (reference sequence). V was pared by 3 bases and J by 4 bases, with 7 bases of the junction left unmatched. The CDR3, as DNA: TGTGCCAGTAGTATGAGGGGAGGGGCCGCAGATACGCAGTATTTT. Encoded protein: CASSMRGGAADTQYF.

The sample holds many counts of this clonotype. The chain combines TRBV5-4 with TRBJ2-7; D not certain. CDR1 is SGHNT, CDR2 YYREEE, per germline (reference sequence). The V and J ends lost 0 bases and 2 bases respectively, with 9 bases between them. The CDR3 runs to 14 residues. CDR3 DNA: TGTGCCAGCAGCTTGGAAGGGAAAGCCTACGAGCAGTACTTC. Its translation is CASSLEGKAYEQYF.

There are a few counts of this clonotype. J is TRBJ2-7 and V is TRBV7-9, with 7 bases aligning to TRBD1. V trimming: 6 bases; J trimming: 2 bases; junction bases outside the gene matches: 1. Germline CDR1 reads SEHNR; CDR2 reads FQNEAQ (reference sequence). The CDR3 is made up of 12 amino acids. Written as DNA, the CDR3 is TGTGCCAGCAGTACAGGGGCCTACGAGCAGTACTTC. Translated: CASSTGAYEQYF.

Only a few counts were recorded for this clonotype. The CDR3 region is CASSPHPDEQYF. CDR3 DNA: TGTGCCAGCAGCCCTCACCCTGACGAGCAGTACTTC. The V call is TRBV11-2, the J call TRBJ2-7, with unresolved D. The CDR3 runs 12 residues. Trimming took 5 bases from V and 5 from J, leaving 10 bases between them. The germline CDR1 and CDR2 sequences are SGHAT and FQNNGV.